These 25 T cell receptor beta chains originate from one sample sequenced in a study of metastatic and nonmetastatic thyroid tumors. TCRdb recomputed clones from the PCR reads via MiXCR. The data contain 25,000 to 30,000 clones, around 25% of them singletons. Every patient was untreated before thyroid surgery. The sequencing sample was made of blood. The source is a female donor with papillary thyroid cancer or a benign thyroid nodule (not recorded which). Some clones in this sample may be carry-over from other donors' samples.

In this sample, this clone turned up many times. The J gene is TRBJ1-4, the V gene TRBV2, with TRBD1 matching over 8 bases. Germline loops: CDR1 SNHLY, CDR2 FYNNEI. V lost 4 bases and J lost 7; bases outside the gene matches: 8. This CDR3 is 15 amino acids long. CDR3 DNA: TGTGCCAGCAGTGCAACCAGGGGGCAATTTGAAAAACTGTTTTTT. Protein: CASSATRGQFEKLFF.

The chain combines TRBV6-1 with TRBJ2-7; TRBD2 is a possible D gene (6 bases). Looked up from germline, CDR1 is MNHNS and CDR2 is SASEGT. The V end was cut by 5 bases, the J end by 9 bases, with 17 bases between. There are 13 residues in the CDR3. The CDR3 nucleotides read TGTGCCAGCAGTAGGTCCGAGGAGGGACGGCAGTACTTC. This gives the protein CASSRSEEGRQYF.

This clone was found a few times. The chain recombines TRBV12-3 or TRBV12-4 with TRBJ1-5; D remains unclear. Trimming removed 3 bases from V and 7 bases from J, with 10 bases in between. The CDR3 has 13 residues. As DNA, the CDR3 is TGTGCCAGCAGTTTCATTGGGTACCAGCCCCAGCATTTT. This translates into CASSFIGYQPQHF.

This clone has a count of ten or more. The chain couples TRBV27 to TRBJ1-2, with a weak D call TRBD1 (6 bases). The V and J ends lost 3 bases and 6 bases respectively, with 11 bases between them. Germline CDR1 and CDR2: MNHEY and SMNVEV (reference sequence). CDR3 length equals 13 residues. CDR3 nucleotides: TGTGCCAGCAGTTTTAACACAGGGAATGGCTACACCTTC. This sequence encodes CASSFNTGNGYTF.

V usage is TRBV3-1 and J usage is TRBJ1-6, with D perhaps matching TRBD1 (5 bases). Deletions cut 3 bases from V and 3 bases from J, with 12 bases between. Germline CDR1 LGHDT, CDR2 YNNKEL (reference sequence). The CDR3 length is 16 residues. CDR3 DNA: TGTGCCAGCAGCCACGACAGAGTCCGCTATAATTCACCCCTCCACTTT. It codes for CASSHDRVRYNSPLHF.

The V call is TRBV3-1, the J call TRBJ2-7, with D possibly being TRBD2 (7 bases). The CDR3 extends over 15 amino acids. V was trimmed by 4 bases and J by 5 bases, leaving 18 bases between them. The V gene's germline CDR1 is LGHDT and CDR2 YNNKEL (reference sequence). CDR3 in DNA: TGTGCCAGCAGCCCGGCTACGGGGGGCGGGGACGAGCAGTACTTC. Translating gives CASSPATGGGDEQYF.

This clone was seen many times. V usage is TRBV9 and J usage is TRBJ2-1, with D unresolved. The V gene's germline CDR1 is SGDLS and CDR2 YYNGEE. Trimming took off 4 bases at V and 9 bases at J, with 14 bases between the two ends. This CDR3 comprises 13 residues. The CDR3 is CASSPGQDAEQFF. CDR3 nucleotides: TGTGCCAGCAGCCCGGGCCAAGATGCTGAGCAGTTCTTC. Looking up the rest from reference TRBV9 and TRBJ2-1 gives the full variable domain: DSGVTQTPKHLITATGQRVTLRCSPRSGDLSVYWYQQSLDQGLQFLIQYYNGEERAKGNILERFSAQQFPDLHSELNLSSLELGDSALYFCASSPGQDAEQFFGPGTRLTVL.

The sample holds many counts of this clone. J is TRBJ1-5 and V is TRBV2, with D hard to call. Trimming left V 0 bases short and J 4 bases short, with 1 base between. The CDR3 length is 12 residues. In germline, CDR1 is SNHLY, CDR2 FYNNEI. The CDR3 here is CASSEANQPQHF. Here the CDR3 DNA reads TGTGCCAGCAGTGAAGCGAATCAGCCCCAGCATTTT.

This clone turned up a few times. The chain is built from TRBV12-5 and TRBJ2-2; D unclear. The CDR3 extends over 12 amino acids. Germline assignment: CDR1 LGHNT and CDR2 FRNRAP. V was trimmed by 7 bases and J by 9 bases, leaving 12 bases between them. The CDR3 region has the DNA TGTGCTAGTGCGTTCGGGCCCTGGGAGCTGTTTTTT. Translation: CASAFGPWELFF.

V is TRBV7-8 and J is TRBJ2-7, with 8 bases fitting TRBD1. Germline V lookup: CDR1 SGHVS, CDR2 FQNEAQ. The CDR3 contains 15 residues. Trimming cost V 2 bases and J 5 bases; bases outside gene matches: 8. As DNA, the CDR3 is TGTGCCAGCAGCTTATCCGGGACAGGTCGCGACGAGCAGTACTTC. The encoded protein is CASSLSGTGRDEQYF.

The sample holds a few counts of this clone. The V gene is TRBV11-2, the J gene TRBJ2-7; 9 bases are shared with TRBD1. CDR3 length equals 17 residues. V was clipped by 1 base and J by 1 base; unmatched bases: 8. Germline V gives CDR1 SGHAT, CDR2 FQNNGV. CDR3 in amino acids: CASSLGVWDRASYEQYF. The CDR3 DNA follows: TGTGCCAGCAGCTTAGGTGTTTGGGACAGGGCTTCCTACGAGCAGTACTTC.

The genes are TRBV11-2 and TRBJ2-1, with TRBD2 matching 8 bases. This CDR3 has 16 residues. Germline V gives CDR1 SGHAT, CDR2 FQNNGV. The V and J ends lost 6 bases and 0 bases, in that order; junction bases with no gene match: 7. The chain's CDR3 is CASSRGGALSYNEQFF. The CDR3 DNA is TGTGCCAGCAGTCGGGGGGGAGCTCTCTCCTACAATGAGCAGTTCTTC.

On this clone itself: A junction end diverges from the germline sequence, so it may reflect a read error. The genes are TRBV6-4 and TRBJ1-5, with unresolved D. The germline V gene encodes CDR1 MRHNA and CDR2 SNTAGT. CDR3 length: 15 amino acids. Here the CDR3 DNA reads TGTGCCAGCAGTGACGGCCAGGAGGGCAATGAGCCCAAGCATTTT. Translation gives CASSDGQEGNEPKHF.

There are many counts of this clone. The V call is TRBV7-9, the J call TRBJ2-7; 9 bases line up with TRBD2. CDR3 length: 16 residues. V lost 5 bases and J lost 2; bases outside the gene matches: 10. Germline CDR1 and CDR2: SEHNR and FQNEAQ (reference sequence). CDR3: CASSLQTSGLTYEQYF. As DNA, the CDR3 is TGTGCCAGCAGCCTGCAGACTAGCGGACTTACCTACGAGCAGTACTTC.

This clone was seen repeatedly, ten times or more. Other DNA sequences within the sample encode an identical CDR3. This rearrangement joins TRBV28 to TRBJ2-3; no reliable D call. CDR1 and CDR2 (germline): MDHEN, SYDVKM. V dropped 2 bases and J dropped 6 bases, with 9 bases sitting between them. CDR3 length: 13 residues. Here the CDR3 reads CASSLGARDTQYF. CDR3 sequence (DNA): TGTGCCAGCAGTTTAGGAGCAAGGGATACGCAGTATTTT. The full variable domain, with the rest looked up from reference TRBV28 and TRBJ2-3, is DVKVTQSSRYLVKRTGEKVFLECVQDMDHENMFWYRQDPGLGLRLIYFSYDVKMKEKGDIPEGYSVSREKKERFSLILESASTNQTSMYLCASSLGARDTQYFGPGTRLTVL.

The chain joins TRBV2 to TRBJ2-7; 7 nucleotides align to TRBD1. The germline V gene encodes CDR1 SNHLY and CDR2 FYNNEI. Trimming took 7 bases from V and 4 from J; bases not matched to a gene: 7. There are 13 residues in the CDR3. The CDR3 DNA is TGTGCCAGCATGGCAGGGGGATTGTACGAGCAGTACTTC. This encodes CASMAGGLYEQYF. Combining the CDR3 with reference TRBV2 and TRBJ2-7 gives the whole variable domain EPEVTQTPSHQVTQMGQEVILRCVPISNHLYFYWYRQILGQKVEFLVSFYNNEISEKSEIFDDQFSVERPDGSNFTLKIRSTKLEDSAMYFCASMAGGLYEQYFGPGTRLTVT.

This rearrangement joins TRBV29-1 to TRBJ1-1; tentative D call: TRBD1 (5 bases). CDR1 is SQVTM, CDR2 ANQGSEA, per germline. V gave up 7 bases and J gave up 0 bases, with 15 bases separating them. CDR3 length equals 14 residues. The DNA for the CDR3 is TGCAGCGGTAGCTTGTGGGGCATGAACACTGAAGCTTTCTTT. It codes for CSGSLWGMNTEAFF.

The V gene is TRBV3-1, the J gene TRBJ2-2; no definite D call. CDR1 and CDR2 (germline): LGHDT, YNNKEL (reference sequence). Trimming took off 0 bases at V and 5 bases at J, with 10 bases between the two ends. The CDR3 is 15 residues long. CDR3 residues: CASSQDTPTTGELFF. CDR3 bases: TGTGCCAGCAGCCAAGATACCCCCACTACCGGGGAGCTGTTTTTT.

CDR3 sequence reads: CASSLGGNTEAFF. The CDR3 nucleotides read TGTGCCAGCAGCTTAGGAGGGAACACTGAAGCTTTCTTT. The genes are TRBV11-1 and TRBJ1-1; the D is unclear. Germline V gene sequence: CDR1 SGHAT, CDR2 FQDESV (reference sequence). Trimming shortened V by 1 base and J by 1 base, and 4 bases separated the two germline ends. The length of the CDR3 is 13 residues.

This chain joins TRBV6-1 and TRBJ2-1; D is ambiguous. V was clipped by 11 bases and J by 4 bases, with 12 bases between them. The CDR3 extends over 12 amino acids. CDR1 and CDR2 from the germline V gene are MNHNS and SASEGT. The CDR3, as DNA: TGTGCCGGCTCCTACAAGTACAATGAGCAGTTCTTC. Protein sequence: CAGSYKYNEQFF.

This clone was counted only a few times. The chain carries TRBV28 and TRBJ2-5, with D perhaps being TRBD1 or TRBD2 (6 bases each). Germline CDR1 MDHEN, CDR2 SYDVKM. Trimming shortened V by 3 bases and J by 4 bases, and 12 bases separated the two germline ends. The CDR3 sequence is 14 residues long. The CDR3 region is CASSFRGGGETQYF. Here the CDR3 DNA reads TGTGCCAGCAGTTTCAGGGGAGGCGGAGAGACCCAGTACTTC.

This clone is medium-sized by share. The CDR3 here is CASSQGQYGYTF. The CDR3 coding sequence is TGTGCCAGCAGCCAAGGCCAGTATGGCTACACCTTC. The chain joins TRBV3-1 to TRBJ1-2, with D uncertain. CDR3 length equals 12 residues. The germline V and J ends were trimmed by 1 base and 5 bases, with 5 bases remaining between them. CDR1 and CDR2 (germline): LGHDT, YNNKEL (reference sequence).

J is TRBJ1-4 and V is TRBV5-1; possibly TRBD1 for D (5 bases). Germline V gene data show CDR1 as SGHRS and CDR2 as YFSETQ. Trimming took 0 bases from V and 11 from J, leaving 20 bases between them. The CDR3 spans 16 residues. CDR3 in DNA: TGCGCCAGCAGCTTGGAACAGGCTTCCTCACTAGGGAAACTGTTTTTT. It specifies CASSLEQASSLGKLFF. Full variable domain (remainder filled in from reference TRBV5-1 and TRBJ1-4): KAGVTQTPRYLIKTRGQQVTLSCSPISGHRSVSWYQQTPGQGLQFLFEYFSETQRNKGNFPGRFSGRQFSNSRSEMNVSTLELGDSALYLCASSLEQASSLGKLFFGSGTQLSVL.

In its sample, this clone was seen many times. CDR3 in DNA: TGCAGTGCTAGAGATCCATCAGGGGGCCTCTATGGCTACACCTTC. It is translated as CSARDPSGGLYGYTF. The chain uses TRBV20-1 and TRBJ1-2; 8 positions match TRBD1. Germline trimming cut 0 bases from V and 4 bases from J; bases unmatched to any gene: 7. The length of the CDR3 is 15 residues. Germline lookup yields CDR1 DFQATT and CDR2 SNEGSKA (reference sequence).

This clone was detected ten times or more. The chain combines TRBV6-2 or TRBV6-3 with TRBJ2-5, with 7 nucleotides matching TRBD1. This CDR3 has 14 amino acids. Germline-derived CDR1 and CDR2 are MNHEY and SVGEGT. V was pared by 2 bases and J by 3 bases, with 3 bases of the junction left unmatched. This CDR3 reads CASSYTGTEETQYF. CDR3 DNA: TGTGCCAGCAGTTACACCGGGACAGAAGAGACCCAGTACTTC.